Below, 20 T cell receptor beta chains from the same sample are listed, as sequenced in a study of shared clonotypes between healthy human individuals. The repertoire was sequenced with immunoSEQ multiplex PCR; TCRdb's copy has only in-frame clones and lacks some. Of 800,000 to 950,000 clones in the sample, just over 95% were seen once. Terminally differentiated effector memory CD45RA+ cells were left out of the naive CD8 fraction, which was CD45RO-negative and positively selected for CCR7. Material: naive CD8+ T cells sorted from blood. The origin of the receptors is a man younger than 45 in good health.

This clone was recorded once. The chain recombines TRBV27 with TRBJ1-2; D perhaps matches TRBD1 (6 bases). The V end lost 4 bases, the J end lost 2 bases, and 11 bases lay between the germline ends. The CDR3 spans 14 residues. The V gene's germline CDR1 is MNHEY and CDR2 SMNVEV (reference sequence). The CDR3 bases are TGTGCCAGCAGTTCAGGACAGAGGAACTATGGCTACACCTTC. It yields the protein CASSSGQRNYGYTF.

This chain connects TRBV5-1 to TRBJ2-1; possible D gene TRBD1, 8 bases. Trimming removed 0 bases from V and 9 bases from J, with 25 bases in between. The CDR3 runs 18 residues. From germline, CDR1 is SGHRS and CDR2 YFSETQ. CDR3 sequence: CASSLAGGDQGADIEQFF. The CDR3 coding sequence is TGCGCCAGCAGCTTGGCGGGAGGAGATCAGGGGGCTGATATTGAGCAGTTCTTC.

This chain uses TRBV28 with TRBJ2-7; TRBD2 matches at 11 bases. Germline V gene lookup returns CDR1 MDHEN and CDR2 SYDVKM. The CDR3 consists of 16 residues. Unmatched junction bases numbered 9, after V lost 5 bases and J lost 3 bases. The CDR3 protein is CASSPYYGTSGYEQYF. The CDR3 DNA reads TGTGCCAGCAGTCCTTATTATGGGACTAGCGGCTACGAGCAGTACTTC.

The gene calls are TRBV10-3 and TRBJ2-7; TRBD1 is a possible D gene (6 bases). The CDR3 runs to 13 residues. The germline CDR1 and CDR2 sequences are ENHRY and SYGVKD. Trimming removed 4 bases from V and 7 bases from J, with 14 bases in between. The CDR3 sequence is CAISVQGSGEQYF. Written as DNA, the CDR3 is TGTGCCATCAGTGTTCAGGGGTCGGGGGAGCAGTACTTC.

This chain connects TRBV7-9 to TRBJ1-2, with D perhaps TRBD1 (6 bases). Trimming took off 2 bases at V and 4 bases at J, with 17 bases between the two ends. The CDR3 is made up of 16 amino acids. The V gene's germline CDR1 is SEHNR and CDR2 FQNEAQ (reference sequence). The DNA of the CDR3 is TGTGCCAGCAGCTTAACTACAGGGAGACATATCTATGGCTACACCTTC. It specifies CASSLTTGRHIYGYTF.

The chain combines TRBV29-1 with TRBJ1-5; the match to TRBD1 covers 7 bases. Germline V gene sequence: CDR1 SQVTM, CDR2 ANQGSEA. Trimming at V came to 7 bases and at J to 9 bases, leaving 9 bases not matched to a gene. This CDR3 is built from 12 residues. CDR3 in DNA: TGCAGCGCTCGGGACAGTCCGGGGCCCCAGCATTTT. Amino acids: CSARDSPGPQHF.

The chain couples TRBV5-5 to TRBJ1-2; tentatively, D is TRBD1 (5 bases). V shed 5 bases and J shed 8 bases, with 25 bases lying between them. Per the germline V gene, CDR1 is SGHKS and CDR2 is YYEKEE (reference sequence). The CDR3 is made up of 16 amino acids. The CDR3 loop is CASRSPGGAESGGYTF. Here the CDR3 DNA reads TGTGCCAGCAGATCCCCCGGGGGAGCTGAGTCGGGAGGCTACACCTTC.

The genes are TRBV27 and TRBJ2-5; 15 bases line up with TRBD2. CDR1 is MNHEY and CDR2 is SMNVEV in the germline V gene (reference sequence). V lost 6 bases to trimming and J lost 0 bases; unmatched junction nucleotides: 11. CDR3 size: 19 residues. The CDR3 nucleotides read TGTGCCAGCAGGGGACTAGCGGGAGGCAGTAACCCGTACCAAGAGACCCAGTACTTC. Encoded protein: CASRGLAGGSNPYQETQYF.

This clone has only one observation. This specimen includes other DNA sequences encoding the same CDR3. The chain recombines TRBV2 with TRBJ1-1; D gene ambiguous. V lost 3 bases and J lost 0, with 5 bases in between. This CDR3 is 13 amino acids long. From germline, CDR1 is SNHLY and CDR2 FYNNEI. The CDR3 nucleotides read TGTGCCAGCAGTGACACGTTGAACACTGAAGCTTTCTTT. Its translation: CASSDTLNTEAFF.

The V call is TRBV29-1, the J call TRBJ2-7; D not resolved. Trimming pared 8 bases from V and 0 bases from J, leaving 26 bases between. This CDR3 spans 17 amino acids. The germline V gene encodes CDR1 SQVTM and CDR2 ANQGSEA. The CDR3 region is CSCRSQELPISSYEQYF. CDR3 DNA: TGCAGCTGTCGTTCGCAGGAACTTCCCATAAGCTCCTACGAGCAGTACTTC.

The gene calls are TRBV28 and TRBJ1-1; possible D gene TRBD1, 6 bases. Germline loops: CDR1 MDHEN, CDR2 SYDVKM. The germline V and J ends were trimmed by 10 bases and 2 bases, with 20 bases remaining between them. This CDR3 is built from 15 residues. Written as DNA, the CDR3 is TGTGCCACCACGGTCCGGGGGGCGGTCAACACTGAAGCTTTCTTT. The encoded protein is CATTVRGAVNTEAFF. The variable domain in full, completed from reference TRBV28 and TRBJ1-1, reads DVKVTQSSRYLVKRTGEKVFLECVQDMDHENMFWYRQDPGLGLRLIYFSYDVKMKEKGDIPEGYSVSREKKERFSLILESASTNQTSMYLCATTVRGAVNTEAFFGQGTRLTVV.

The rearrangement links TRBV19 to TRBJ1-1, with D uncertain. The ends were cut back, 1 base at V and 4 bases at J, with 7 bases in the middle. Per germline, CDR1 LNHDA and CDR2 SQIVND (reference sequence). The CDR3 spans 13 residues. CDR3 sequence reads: CASSIASSTEAFF. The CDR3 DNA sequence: TGTGCCAGTAGTATAGCTTCTAGCACTGAAGCTTTCTTT.

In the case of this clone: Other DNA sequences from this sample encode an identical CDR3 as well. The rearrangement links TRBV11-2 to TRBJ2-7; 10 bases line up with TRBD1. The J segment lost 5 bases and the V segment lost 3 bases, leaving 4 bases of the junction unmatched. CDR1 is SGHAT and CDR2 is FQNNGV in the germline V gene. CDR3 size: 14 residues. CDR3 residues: CASSLGQGLHEQYF. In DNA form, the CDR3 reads TGTGCCAGCAGCTTGGGACAGGGGCTGCACGAGCAGTACTTC.

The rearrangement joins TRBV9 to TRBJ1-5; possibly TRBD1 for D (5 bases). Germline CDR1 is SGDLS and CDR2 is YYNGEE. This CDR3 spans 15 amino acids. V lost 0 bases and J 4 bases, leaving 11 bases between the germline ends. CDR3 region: CASSVGQGFNQPQHF. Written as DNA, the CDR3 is TGTGCCAGCAGCGTAGGCCAGGGCTTTAATCAGCCCCAGCATTTT.

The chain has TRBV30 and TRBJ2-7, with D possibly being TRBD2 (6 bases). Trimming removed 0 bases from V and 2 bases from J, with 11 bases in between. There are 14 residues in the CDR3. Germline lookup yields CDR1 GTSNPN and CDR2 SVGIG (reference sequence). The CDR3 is CAWSVAGLTYEQYF. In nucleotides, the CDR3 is TGTGCCTGGAGTGTGGCGGGACTTACCTACGAGCAGTACTTC.

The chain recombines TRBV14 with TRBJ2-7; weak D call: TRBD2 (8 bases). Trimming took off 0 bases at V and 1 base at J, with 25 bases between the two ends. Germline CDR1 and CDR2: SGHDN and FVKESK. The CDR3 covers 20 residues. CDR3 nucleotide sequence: TGTGCCAGCAGCCAAGATTTGAGACAGGGTGTATTAGCGGGGTCCTACGAGCAGTACTTC. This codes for CASSQDLRQGVLAGSYEQYF. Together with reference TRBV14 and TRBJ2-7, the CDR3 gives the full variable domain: EAGVTQFPSHSVIEKGQTVTLRCDPISGHDNLYWYRRVMGKEIKFLLHFVKESKQDESGMPNNRFLAERTGGTYSTLKVQPAELEDSGVYFCASSQDLRQGVLAGSYEQYFGPGTRLTVT.

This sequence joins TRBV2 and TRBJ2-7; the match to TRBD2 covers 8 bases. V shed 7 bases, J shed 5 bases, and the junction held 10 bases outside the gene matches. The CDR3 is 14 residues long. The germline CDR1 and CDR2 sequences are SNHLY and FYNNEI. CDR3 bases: TGTGCCAGCAATCCCGGGACTAGGCGAGACGAGCAGTACTTC. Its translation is CASNPGTRRDEQYF.

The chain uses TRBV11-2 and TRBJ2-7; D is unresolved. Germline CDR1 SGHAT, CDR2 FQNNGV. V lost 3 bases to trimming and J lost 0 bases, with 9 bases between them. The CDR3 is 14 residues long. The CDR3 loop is CASSFPANSYEQYF. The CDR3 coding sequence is TGTGCCAGCAGCTTCCCCGCCAACTCCTACGAGCAGTACTTC.

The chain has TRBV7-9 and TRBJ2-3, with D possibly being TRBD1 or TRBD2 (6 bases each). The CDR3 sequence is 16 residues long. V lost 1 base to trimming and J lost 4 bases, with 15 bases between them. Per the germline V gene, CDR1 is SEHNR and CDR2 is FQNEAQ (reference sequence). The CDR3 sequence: CASSLVGGQDADTQYF. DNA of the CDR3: TGTGCCAGCAGCTTAGTGGGGGGCCAAGACGCAGATACGCAGTATTTT.

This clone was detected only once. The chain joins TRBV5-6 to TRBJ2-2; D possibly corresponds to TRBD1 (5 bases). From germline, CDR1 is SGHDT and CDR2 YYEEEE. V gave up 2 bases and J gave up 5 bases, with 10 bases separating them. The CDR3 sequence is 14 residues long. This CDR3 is CASSFQGSTGELFF. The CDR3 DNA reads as TGTGCCAGCAGCTTCCAGGGCTCAACCGGGGAGCTGTTTTTT.